The 4 T cell receptor beta chains given below trace back to one sample, sequenced in a study of T cell repertoires in cytomegalovirus infection. TCRdb processed the reads anew with MiXCR; each CDR3 protein has one entry. The sample holds some 160,000 distinct CDR3 sequences, over 15% seen once. Sequencing was performed on CD8+ T cells from PBMCs. These receptors were collected from a human donor in good health (CMV status not recorded). Some clones in this sample may be carry-over from other donors' samples.

This clonotype turned up a few times. V and J are TRBV20-1 and TRBJ1-4, with 10 bases that match TRBD1. J gave up 7 bases and V 1 base, and 3 bases lay outside the gene matches. The CDR3 runs 14 residues. Germline CDR1 and CDR2: DFQATT and SNEGSKA (reference sequence). CDR3 protein: CSARVGQGIEKLFF. CDR3 sequence (DNA): TGCAGTGCTAGAGTGGGACAGGGGATTGAAAAACTGTTTTTT.

The table lists this clonotype with a few counts. The rearrangement links TRBV27 to TRBJ1-1; 8 nucleotides align to TRBD1. Germline trimming cut 3 bases from V and 14 bases from J; bases unmatched to any gene: 14. There are 14 residues in the CDR3. Germline lookup yields CDR1 MNHEY and CDR2 SMNVEV (reference sequence). CDR3 nucleotides: TGTGCCAGCAGTTTCCTGGGACAGGCCCATTCCCTCTTCTTT. Its translation: CASSFLGQAHSLFF.

A few counts support this clonotype. The CDR3 nucleotides read TGTGCCAGCAGCCCTACATTTCGTAACTACAATGAGCAGTTCTTC. Translation gives CASSPTFRNYNEQFF. This chain connects TRBV7-3 to TRBJ2-1, with D uncertain. With 5 bases removed from V and 3 bases from J, the gap between germline ends came to 14 bases. Germline lookup yields CDR1 SGHTA and CDR2 FQGTGA. The CDR3 contains 15 residues. Supplemented by reference TRBV7-3 and TRBJ2-1, the full variable domain reads GAGVSQTPSNKVTEKGKYVELRCDPISGHTALYWYRQSLGQGPEFLIYFQGTGAADDSGLPNDRFFAVRPEGSVSTLKIQRTERGDSAVYLCASSPTFRNYNEQFFGPGTRLTVL.

This chain uses TRBV6-6 with TRBJ2-2; the D gene is possibly TRBD2 (5 bases). This CDR3 is built from 12 residues. The V gene's germline CDR1 is MNHNY and CDR2 SVGAGI (reference sequence). The germline V and J ends were trimmed by 7 bases and 8 bases, with 11 bases remaining between them. DNA for the CDR3: TGTGCCAGCACCGCGGGTGATGGGGAGCTGTTTTTT. It translates to CASTAGDGELFF.